Listed here are 13 T cell receptor beta chains from one sample, sequenced in a study of a mutant IDH1 vaccine in newly diagnosed glioma. TCRdb's table, derived via immunoSEQ multiplex PCR, lists solely in-frame clones and lacks some. The sample holds tens of thousands of clones, about 80% seen once. Time point: week 11, during vaccination. Vaccine doses each comprised 300 ug of mutant IDH1 20-mer peptide, with topical imiquimod. The antigens of these receptors remain unknown. Sequenced material: PBMCs, taken from a glioma patient whose treatment included an IDH1 peptide vaccine. Receptors were obtained from a man aged 50-59 years with glioma.

The chain carries TRBV5-1 and TRBJ1-4, with 9 bases matching TRBD1. Trimming took 0 bases from V and 12 from J; bases not matched to a gene: 6. The germline V gene has CDR1 SGHRS and CDR2 YFSETQ. The CDR3 length is 14 residues. CDR3 sequence (DNA): TGCGCCAGCAGCTTGGGGACAGGGGCTTTTCAACTGTTTTTT. Protein sequence: CASSLGTGAFQLFF.

The rearrangement joins TRBV5-1 to TRBJ1-2, with D possibly being TRBD1 (6 bases). Looked up from germline, CDR1 is SGHRS and CDR2 is YFSETQ. Trimming pared 4 bases from V and 2 bases from J, leaving 12 bases between. The CDR3 extends over 14 amino acids. In DNA, the CDR3 is TGCGCCAGCAGCAGGGATACAGGGAACTATGGCTACACCTTC. Translating it yields CASSRDTGNYGYTF.

The chain employs TRBV19 and TRBJ1-2; D gene ambiguous. The CDR3 is made up of 12 amino acids. V gave up 1 base and J gave up 8 bases, with 8 bases separating them. CDR1 and CDR2 from the germline V gene are LNHDA and SQIVND (reference sequence). The CDR3 protein is CASSIGGSGYTF. The DNA of the CDR3 is TGTGCCAGTAGTATAGGGGGATCCGGCTACACCTTC.

The chain uses TRBV5-4 and TRBJ2-7; TRBD1 matches at 10 bases. The length of the CDR3 is 14 residues. V dropped 1 base and J dropped 6; count of bases not matched to a gene: 4. From germline, CDR1 is SGHNT and CDR2 YYREEE (reference sequence). The CDR3 here is CASSLPDRGIEQYF. CDR3 DNA: TGTGCCAGCAGCTTGCCGGACAGGGGGATCGAGCAGTACTTC.

In nucleotides, the CDR3 is TGTGCCAGCAGCTTGTTAGGACAGGCCCGTCCGGGAGGAAGAAATGAGCAGTTCTTC. It specifies CASSLLGQARPGGRNEQFF. The chain is built from TRBV5-6 and TRBJ2-1, with D possibly being TRBD1 or TRBD2 (7 bases each). This CDR3 is built from 19 residues. CDR1 and CDR2 (germline): SGHDT, YYEEEE. V was pared by 1 base and J by 7 bases, with 27 bases between.

The J gene is TRBJ1-1, the V gene TRBV28; a possible D gene is TRBD1 (5 bases). CDR3 length: 14 residues. V lost 4 bases to trimming and J lost 7 bases, with 16 bases between them. From germline, CDR1 is MDHEN and CDR2 SYDVKM. CDR3 protein: CASSSTGREGEAFF. The CDR3 nucleotides are TGTGCCAGCAGTTCAACGGGCAGGGAAGGTGAAGCTTTCTTT.

The chain joins TRBV27 to TRBJ2-7; D possibly corresponds to TRBD2 (6 bases). This CDR3 region has 13 residues. Trimming left V 5 bases short and J 3 bases short, with 11 bases between. The germline CDR1 and CDR2 sequences are MNHEY and SMNVEV (reference sequence). The CDR3 nucleotides are TGTGCCAGCAGTCCGGGGACTGGCTACGAGCAGTACTTC. As protein: CASSPGTGYEQYF.

The chain carries TRBV7-9 and TRBJ1-2, with D uncertain. The ends were cut back, 5 bases at V and 6 bases at J, with 19 bases in the middle. In germline, CDR1 is SEHNR, CDR2 FQNEAQ (reference sequence). This CDR3 spans 15 amino acids. The CDR3 DNA reads as TGTGCCAGCAGCCCTCCGGGTTGGGAGGAGGATGGCTACACCTTC. It is translated as CASSPPGWEEDGYTF. Variable domain in full (rest from reference TRBV7-9 and TRBJ1-2): DTGVSQNPRHKITKRGQNVTFRCDPISEHNRLYWYRQTLGQGPEFLTYFQNEAQLEKSRLLSDRFSAERPKGSFSTLEIQRTEQGDSAMYLCASSPPGWEEDGYTFGSGTRLTVV.

The J gene is TRBJ1-2, the V gene TRBV7-8, with unresolved D. V was shortened by 1 base and J by 4 bases, with 10 bases between the two germline ends. The CDR3 covers 14 residues. Germline CDR1 and CDR2: SGHVS and FQNEAQ. In nucleotides, the CDR3 is TGTGCCAGCAGCTTAGATAGGGTCCCCTATGGCTACACCTTC. It translates to CASSLDRVPYGYTF.

This sequence joins TRBV10-3 and TRBJ2-7; 7 bases are a match to TRBD1. V trimming: 6 bases; J trimming: 5 bases; junction bases outside the gene matches: 13. From germline, CDR1 is ENHRY and CDR2 SYGVKD. The CDR3 has 15 amino acids. DNA for the CDR3: TGTGCCATCAGGGCTACCGGGACAGCGCAGGACGAGCAGTACTTC. It codes for CAIRATGTAQDEQYF.

This clone was detected a few times. The chain joins TRBV5-7 to TRBJ1-5; 8 bases are a match to TRBD1. TRBV5-7 is flagged as an ORF with uncertain function. With V trimmed by 2 bases and J by 7 bases, 8 bases remained unmatched. This CDR3 spans 15 amino acids. The CDR3 protein is CASSLRQGIVQPQHF. CDR3 coding DNA: TGTGCCAGCAGCTTAAGACAGGGGATCGTGCAGCCCCAGCATTTT.

The chain employs TRBV25-1 and TRBJ2-7; D perhaps matches TRBD1 (5 bases). Between the trimmed V and J ends, which lost 10 bases and 6 bases, there was a span of 13 bases. The CDR3 has 11 residues. Looked up from germline, CDR1 is MGHDK and CDR2 is SYGVNS. DNA of the CDR3: TGTGCCACTCGGGCAGGGTCCGAGCAGTACTTC. Translation gives CATRAGSEQYF.

This rearrangement joins TRBV5-6 to TRBJ1-1, with D unclear. Germline V lookup: CDR1 SGHDT, CDR2 YYEEEE. The CDR3 loop spans 13 amino acids. V was trimmed by 1 base and J by 5 bases, leaving 9 bases between them. The CDR3 spells CASSLPLGTEAFF. In DNA form, the CDR3 reads TGTGCCAGCAGCTTGCCACTGGGGACTGAAGCTTTCTTT.